The 7 T cell receptor beta chains presented below share a single source sample, sequenced in a study of cytomegalovirus exposure and HLA in healthy donors. A multiplex PCR was run with 60 Vbeta primers and 13 Jbeta primers. Clones were read by immunoSEQ multiplex PCR, and TCRdb kept only the in-frame ones, dropping some. The sample has around 150,000 clones, 70% to 80% seen once; the top ten hold roughly 0.99%. Source material: PBMCs. The origin of the receptors is a middle-aged woman in good health and CMV-seronegative.

CDR3 nucleotide sequence: TGTGCCAGCAGTGTCTCTAGCGGCCCCACCTCCTACGAGCAGTACTTC. Protein: CASSVSSGPTSYEQYF. V usage is TRBV25-1 and J usage is TRBJ2-7; 7 bases align to TRBD2. The CDR3 runs to 16 residues. The V and J ends lost 4 bases and 0 bases, in that order; junction bases with no gene match: 9. Germline assignment: CDR1 MGHDK and CDR2 SYGVNS.

The chain uses TRBV5-1 and TRBJ2-7, with D possibly being TRBD2 (5 bases). Germline CDR1 reads SGHRS; CDR2 reads YFSETQ. The V end was cut by 2 bases, the J end by 2 bases, with 8 bases between. This CDR3 is built from 13 residues. The CDR3 loop reads CASSFGMTYEQYF. CDR3 nucleotides: TGCGCCAGCAGCTTCGGGATGACCTACGAGCAGTACTTC.

J is TRBJ1-1 and V is TRBV30, with unresolved D. Trimming removed 1 base at V and 3 bases at J, with 9 bases between. CDR1 and CDR2 from the germline V gene are GTSNPN and SVGIG (reference sequence). This CDR3 is 13 amino acids long. CDR3: CAWSGGLDTEAFF. The CDR3 DNA reads as TGTGCCTGGAGTGGAGGTCTGGACACTGAAGCTTTCTTT.

V and J are TRBV29-1 and TRBJ1-2, with D possibly being TRBD1 (6 bases). Germline CDR1 and CDR2: SQVTM and ANQGSEA. The CDR3 sequence is 15 residues long. Between the trimmed V and J ends, which lost 6 bases and 1 base, there was a span of 18 bases. The chain's CDR3 is CSVGRGGLGNYGYTF. The DNA for the CDR3 is TGCAGCGTCGGTAGGGGGGGGCTAGGTAACTATGGCTACACCTTC.

The J gene is TRBJ2-1, the V gene TRBV6-5, with 9 bases fitting TRBD2. CDR1 and CDR2 from the germline V gene are MNHEY and SVGAGI. With 2 bases clipped from V and 4 bases from J, the junction kept 6 bases outside the gene matches. There are 16 residues in the CDR3. This CDR3 is CASSYQASGNYNEQFF. The CDR3 bases are TGTGCCAGCAGTTACCAGGCTAGCGGGAATTACAATGAGCAGTTCTTC.

CDR3 nucleotides: TGTGCCTGGAGGACAGGGAGAAACACCGGGGAGCTGTTTTTT. Its protein is CAWRTGRNTGELFF. The chain has TRBV30 and TRBJ2-2, with 7 bases that match TRBD1. The CDR3 consists of 14 residues. CDR1 and CDR2 (germline): GTSNPN, SVGIG (reference sequence). With 3 bases clipped from V and 2 bases from J, the junction kept 3 bases outside the gene matches. Full variable domain (outside the CDR3, taken from reference TRBV30 and TRBJ2-2): SQTIHQWPATLVQPVGSPLSLECTVEGTSNPNLYWYRQAAGRGLQLLFYSVGIGQISSEVPQNLSASRPQDRQFILSSKKLLLSDSGFYLCAWRTGRNTGELFFGEGSRLTVL.

The J gene is TRBJ1-1, the V gene TRBV18; 7 bases match TRBD1. J gave up 1 base and V 3 bases, and 5 bases lay outside the gene matches. CDR1 is KGHSH, CDR2 LQKENI, per germline. The length of the CDR3 is 15 residues. The CDR3 sequence is CASSPRQGPNTEAFF. CDR3 in DNA: TGTGCCAGCTCACCTAGACAGGGTCCGAACACTGAAGCTTTCTTT.